The next 14 T cell receptor beta chains were all read from a single sample in a study of T cell repertoires in cytomegalovirus infection. TCRdb reprocessed the reads with MiXCR, giving one entry per CDR3 protein. Here the sample spans about 130,000 distinct CDR3 sequences, 20% to 30% being singletons. These receptors have no identified antigens. Sequenced input: PBMCs, sequenced either directly or after in vitro stimulation (not recorded which). The receptor source for this set is a human donor in good health (CMV status not recorded). Some clones in this sample may be carry-over from other donors' samples.

Note on this clonotype: A much larger clonotype is one base distant, so this may be a read error. The chain combines TRBV27 with TRBJ2-3, with 9 bases fitting TRBD2. CDR1 is MNHEY and CDR2 is SMNVEV in the germline V gene (reference sequence). The CDR3 contains 16 residues. J gave up 2 bases and V 5 bases, and 8 bases lay outside the gene matches. CDR3 nucleotides: TGTGCCAGCAGTCTCAACACTAGCGGGTTCACAGATACGCAGTATTTT. It specifies CASSLNTSGFTDTQYF.

The chain employs TRBV11-2 and TRBJ2-5; 7 bases agree with TRBD2. Germline CDR1 SGHAT, CDR2 FQNNGV. Trimming took 8 bases from V and 5 from J; bases not matched to a gene: 5. The CDR3 has 12 residues. The CDR3 loop reads CASGEGRETQYF. In DNA form, the CDR3 reads TGTGCCAGCGGGGAGGGCCGGGAGACCCAGTACTTC.

This clonotype was recorded at least ten times. The CDR3 region has the DNA TGTGCCAGCAGCTCCAGGGGAATACAAGAGACCCAGTACTTC. Its translation is CASSSRGIQETQYF. The chain uses TRBV28 and TRBJ2-5, with TRBD1 as a possible D gene (6 bases). This CDR3 is 14 amino acids long. V was clipped by 6 bases and J by 2 bases, with 13 bases between them. Per germline, CDR1 MDHEN and CDR2 SYDVKM.

The chain joins TRBV20-1 to TRBJ2-1, with 10 bases lining up with TRBD2. Germline V CDR1 and CDR2: DFQATT, SNEGSKA (reference sequence). The CDR3 sequence is 17 residues long. The J segment lost 1 base and the V segment lost 6 bases, leaving 12 bases of the junction unmatched. The CDR3: CSAEASGRGLSYNEQFF. As DNA, the CDR3 is TGCAGTGCAGAAGCTAGCGGGAGAGGCCTTTCCTACAATGAGCAGTTCTTC.

This clonotype has at least ten counts. This chain links TRBV7-2 with TRBJ1-1, with D possibly matching TRBD1 (5 bases). Germline lookup yields CDR1 SGHTA and CDR2 FQGNSA. CDR3 length equals 13 residues. Trimming took 5 bases from V and 1 from J, leaving 8 bases between them. The chain's CDR3 is CASSPQENTEAFF. The CDR3 region has the DNA TGTGCCAGCAGCCCACAGGAGAACACTGAAGCTTTCTTT.

This clonotype was seen at least ten times. V gene TRBV7-2 combines with J gene TRBJ1-1, with 8 nucleotides matching TRBD1. Germline CDR1 reads SGHTA; CDR2 reads FQGNSA. V lost 6 bases and J lost 0; bases outside the gene matches: 3. This CDR3 has 14 residues. The CDR3 DNA reads TGTGCCAGCAGAGGACAGGGTATGAACACTGAAGCTTTCTTT. The encoded protein is CASRGQGMNTEAFF.

This clonotype turned up a few times. V gene TRBV7-2 combines with J gene TRBJ2-2; 15 bases fit TRBD2. After removal of 5 bases from V and 8 bases from J, the junction contained 6 bases not matched to a gene. The CDR3 is 16 amino acids. Germline V gene data show CDR1 as SGHTA and CDR2 as FQGNSA. CDR3 region: CASSPGLAGGLGELFF. CDR3 nucleotide sequence: TGTGCCAGCAGCCCTGGACTAGCGGGAGGGCTTGGGGAGCTGTTTTTT. The full variable domain, in which reference TRBV7-2 and TRBJ2-2 provide the parts outside the CDR3, is GAGVSQSPSNKVTEKGKDVELRCDPISGHTALYWYRQSLGQGLEFLIYFQGNSAPDKSGLPSDRFSAERTGGSVSTLTIQRTQQEDSAVYLCASSPGLAGGLGELFFGEGSRLTVL.

This chain connects TRBV20-1 to TRBJ2-1, with 11 bases matching TRBD2. V dropped 4 bases and J dropped 0; count of bases not matched to a gene: 11. The germline V gene encodes CDR1 DFQATT and CDR2 SNEGSKA (reference sequence). There are 18 residues in the CDR3. This CDR3 is CSAKSGLAGHYSYNEQFF. The DNA of the CDR3 is TGCAGTGCTAAGAGCGGACTAGCGGGCCATTACTCCTACAATGAGCAGTTCTTC.

This clonotype was counted a few times. The V and J genes are TRBV12-3 or TRBV12-4 and TRBJ2-3; weak D call: TRBD2 (6 bases). V lost 6 bases and J 2 bases, leaving 18 bases between the germline ends. The CDR3 sequence is 16 residues long. For the CDR3, the DNA is TGTGCCAGCAGCCCCCAGGGAGGTGGTTCCACAGATACGCAGTATTTT. Amino acid sequence: CASSPQGGGSTDTQYF.

This clonotype counts as medium-sized. The chain joins TRBV7-8 to TRBJ2-1; 10 nucleotides align to TRBD2. Germline V gene sequence: CDR1 SGHVS, CDR2 FQNEAQ. The CDR3 extends over 20 amino acids. The ends lost 1 base at V and 0 bases at J; junction bases unmatched: 12. The CDR3 DNA reads as TGTGCCAGCAGCTTAGGCACCGGGACTAGCGCGAAACCCTCCTACAATGAGCAGTTCTTC. The encoded protein is CASSLGTGTSAKPSYNEQFF.

There are a few counts of this clonotype. This sequence joins TRBV7-9 and TRBJ2-5; TRBD1 aligns across 7 bases. The trim removed 5 bases at V and 4 bases at J, leaving 7 bases unmatched. Per germline, CDR1 SEHNR and CDR2 FQNEAQ (reference sequence). The CDR3 has 14 amino acids. In DNA, the CDR3 is TGTGCCAGCAGCCCCCACAGGGGTATAGAGACCCAGTACTTC. As protein: CASSPHRGIETQYF.

The V gene is TRBV7-9, the J gene TRBJ1-1; no definite D call. CDR1 is SEHNR, CDR2 FQNEAQ, per germline (reference sequence). The V gene lost 1 base and the J gene lost 7 bases, with 4 bases spanning the gap. CDR3 length equals 11 residues. The CDR3 DNA reads as TGTGCCAGCAGCTTAGGGAGTGAAGCTTTCTTT. Translation: CASSLGSEAFF.

This clonotype has only a few counts. The chain links TRBV5-6 to TRBJ2-2; maybe TRBD1 (6 bases). From germline, CDR1 is SGHDT and CDR2 YYEEEE. CDR3 size: 15 residues. Trimming cost V 6 bases and J 1 base, with 13 bases left between them. The CDR3 sequence: CASTVRTENTGELFF. Here the CDR3 DNA reads TGTGCCAGCACCGTCCGGACAGAGAACACCGGGGAGCTGTTTTTT.

Only a few counts were recorded for this clonotype. The chain employs TRBV10-3 and TRBJ1-1, with D possibly being TRBD1 (5 bases). CDR1 ENHRY and CDR2 SYGVKD come from the germline V gene. Trimming removed 8 bases from V and 0 bases from J, with 16 bases in between. The CDR3 has 15 amino acids. The CDR3 bases are TGTGCCATCGCACAACACGGGGCAGTGAACACTGAAGCTTTCTTT. Protein: CAIAQHGAVNTEAFF.